This T cell receptor (beta chain) was found in a study of T-cell memory formation after mild COVID-19. In the study overall: TCR clusters were mostly donor specific. Study observations and caveats: Pre-infection memory contained some responding clones, which suggested that cross-reactive memory had joined. Clones shrinking between day 15 and 85 showed a balanced CD4/CD8 split, and those that grew later tilted toward CD4+.

A note on this clonotype: Its cognate antigen is unknown.

Using constant-segment primers, 5'RACE produced TCR alpha and TCR beta cDNA libraries carrying sample barcodes and UMIs. TCRdb re-called the 5' RACE reads through MiXCR, storing one row per CDR3 protein. The sample contains approximately 300,000 distinct CDR3 sequences, around 15% of which appear only once. Source material: PBMCs or a T cell subset sorted from them (not recorded which). The sequence derives from a man between 18 and 29 years old who had mild COVID-19 (a few samples of this study predate the infection). Cell type and time point are not known.

CDR3 in amino acids: CASRDDGYGYTF. CDR3 sequence (DNA): TGCGCCAGCAGGGACGATGGGTATGGCTACACCTTC. The chain uses TRBV5-1 and TRBJ1-2; D is ambiguous. Per the germline V gene, CDR1 is SGHRS and CDR2 is YFSETQ. The CDR3 is made up of 12 amino acids. The germline V and J ends were trimmed by 5 bases and 5 bases, with 10 bases remaining between them. The complete variable domain, with remaining parts taken from reference TRBV5-1 and TRBJ1-2, reads KAGVTQTPRYLIKTRGQQVTLSCSPISGHRSVSWYQQTPGQGLQFLFEYFSETQRNKGNFPGRFSGRQFSNSRSEMNVSTLELGDSALYLCASRDDGYGYTFGSGTRLTVV.